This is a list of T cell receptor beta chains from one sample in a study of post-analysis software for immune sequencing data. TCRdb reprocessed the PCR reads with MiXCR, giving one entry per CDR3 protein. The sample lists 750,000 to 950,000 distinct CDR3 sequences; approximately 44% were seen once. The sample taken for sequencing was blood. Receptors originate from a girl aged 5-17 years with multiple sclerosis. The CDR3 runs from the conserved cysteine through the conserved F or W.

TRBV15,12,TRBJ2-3,CATGVVFDTQYF
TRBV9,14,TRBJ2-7,CASSVKASSYEQYF
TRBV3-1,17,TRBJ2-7,CASSQGGLAGASWEQYF
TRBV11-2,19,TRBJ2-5,CASSLDESLAGIKEETQYF
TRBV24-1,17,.,CATSDLGDRCPPYEQYF
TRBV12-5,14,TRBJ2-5,CASGLEREGETQYF
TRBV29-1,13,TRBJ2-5,CSVVWTGEETQYF
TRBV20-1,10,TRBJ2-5,CSAVRETQYF
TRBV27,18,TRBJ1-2,CASSFGSPRGGQDYGYTF
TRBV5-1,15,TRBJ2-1,CASSVRTGVYNEQFF
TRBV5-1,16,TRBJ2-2,CASSLGWRENTGELFF
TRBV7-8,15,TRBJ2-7,CASSLGLLNSYEQYF
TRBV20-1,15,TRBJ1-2,CSAAPPGRALEGYTF
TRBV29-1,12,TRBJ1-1,CSVSGQNTEAFF
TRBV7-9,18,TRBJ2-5,CASSTRPRGTGYQETQYF
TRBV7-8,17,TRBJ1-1,CASSPLVRVDGNTEAFF
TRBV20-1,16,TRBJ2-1,CSARGTNGRVDNEQFF
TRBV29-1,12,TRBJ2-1,CSVALSRYEQFF
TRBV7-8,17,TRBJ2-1,CASSPVASLKPVDEQFF
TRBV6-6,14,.,CASSYVGGVETQYF
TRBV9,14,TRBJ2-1,CASNLLGGYNEQFF
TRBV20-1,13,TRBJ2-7,CSVSRDRVLEQYF
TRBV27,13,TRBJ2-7,CATSGGRSYEQYF
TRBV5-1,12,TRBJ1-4,CASSLMGEKLFF
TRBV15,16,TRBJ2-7,CATSGERLAETYEQYF
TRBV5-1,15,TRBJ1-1,CASSSGRGEGTEAFF
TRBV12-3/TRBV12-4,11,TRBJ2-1,CASILNNEQFF
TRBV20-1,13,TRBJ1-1,CSARDGGRPEAFF
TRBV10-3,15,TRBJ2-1,CAINPGQGEYNEQFF
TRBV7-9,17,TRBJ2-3,CASSRQGAQGHTDTQYF
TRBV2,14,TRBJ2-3,CASSPAVRTDTQYF
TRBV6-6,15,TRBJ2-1,CASILRGPGNNEQFF
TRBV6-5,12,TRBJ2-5,CASSARAGTQYF
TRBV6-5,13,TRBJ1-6,CASMERNNSPLHF
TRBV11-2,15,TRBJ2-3,CASSVWTSGPDTQYF
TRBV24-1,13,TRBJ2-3,CATSDLPGDTQYF
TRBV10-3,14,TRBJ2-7,CAISEFGTRDEQYF
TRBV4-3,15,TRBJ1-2,CASSQDLGANYGYTF
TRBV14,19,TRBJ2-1,CASSSRTSGFPPVYNEQFF
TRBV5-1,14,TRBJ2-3,CASSLADNTDTQYF